The 2 T cell receptor beta chains below were found in one sample sequenced in a study of T cell responses to AZD1222 COVID-19 vaccine. Some clones are missing from TCRdb's copy, which holds only in-frame ones; the method was immunoSEQ multiplex PCR. The sample lists about 180,000 clones; 70% to 90% were seen once. Sample: peripheral blood, taken on day 0 of AZD1222 vaccination. These receptors were collected from an adult in good health.

The V and J genes are TRBV27 and TRBJ1-1; TRBD1 is a possible D gene (6 bases). The germline V gene has CDR1 MNHEY and CDR2 SMNVEV (reference sequence). V was clipped by 2 bases and J by 8 bases, with 12 bases between them. The CDR3 covers 13 residues. The CDR3 nucleotides read TGTGCCAGCAGTTTAGAGGAAACAGGGGAAGCTTTCTTT. As protein: CASSLEETGEAFF.

The V and J genes are TRBV10-2 and TRBJ1-1, with TRBD1 identical over 9 bases. The germline V gene encodes CDR1 WSHSY and CDR2 SAAADI. The CDR3 totals 16 residues. V shed 6 bases, J shed 4 bases, and the junction held 12 bases outside the gene matches. The CDR3 protein is CASSAGTGSGSTEAFF. CDR3 nucleotides: TGCGCCAGCAGCGCCGGGACAGGGTCCGGGAGCACTGAAGCTTTCTTT.